This T cell receptor (beta chain) was retrieved from a study of vaccination effects on CD4 cells after COVID-19. Sequencing used immunoSEQ multiplex PCR; TCRdb keeps in-frame clones, though not all of them. The table shows about 66,000 clones, with roughly four fifths occurring only once. A note on this clone: Its target is unknown.

V lost 0 bases and J 0 bases, leaving 5 bases between the germline ends. Looked up from germline, CDR1 is GTSNPN and CDR2 is SVGIG (reference sequence). The CDR3 contains 13 residues. Isolating CD4+ T cells followed approximately ten days of culture. BNT162b2 vaccine or mRNA-1273 vaccine was given to participants in two doses. On days 3 and 7, fresh IL-2 medium replaced half the medium. The clonotype comes from a human donor who received a COVID-19 vaccine. The chain links TRBV30 to TRBJ2-5; no definite D call. The source was CD4+ T cells from PBMCs cultured without peptide, collected after COVID-19 vaccination. The CDR3 DNA reads as TGTGCCTGGAGTGTTTCGTACCAAGAGACCCAGTACTTC. This sequence encodes CAWSVSYQETQYF.